The entry below describes one T cell receptor beta chain. The CDR3 has 12 amino acids. V lost 4 bases, J lost 3 bases, and 10 bases lay in between. Germline V gene sequence: CDR1 SQVTM, CDR2 ANQGSEA. This sample stems from a study of blood T cell repertoires in COVID-19. The participants were between about 18 and 90 years old and came from about two dozen US areas. Cohorts were based on clinical histories the participants reported. Someone with COVID-19 had been met by exposed participants within 2 weeks before study entry. Profiling relied on immunoSEQ multiplex PCR, and the TCRdb table lists in-frame clones only, not all of them. The data show under 250,000 clones, 88% seen once.

Sequenced: PBMCs or T cells enriched from blood (not recorded which). This sequence was found in a woman between 40 and 50 years old who had been exposed to COVID-19. This chain links TRBV29-1 with TRBJ2-7; no definite D call. For the CDR3, the DNA is TGCAGCGTTGGGTCGTCCGGCTACGAGCAGTACTTC. Protein sequence: CSVGSSGYEQYF.